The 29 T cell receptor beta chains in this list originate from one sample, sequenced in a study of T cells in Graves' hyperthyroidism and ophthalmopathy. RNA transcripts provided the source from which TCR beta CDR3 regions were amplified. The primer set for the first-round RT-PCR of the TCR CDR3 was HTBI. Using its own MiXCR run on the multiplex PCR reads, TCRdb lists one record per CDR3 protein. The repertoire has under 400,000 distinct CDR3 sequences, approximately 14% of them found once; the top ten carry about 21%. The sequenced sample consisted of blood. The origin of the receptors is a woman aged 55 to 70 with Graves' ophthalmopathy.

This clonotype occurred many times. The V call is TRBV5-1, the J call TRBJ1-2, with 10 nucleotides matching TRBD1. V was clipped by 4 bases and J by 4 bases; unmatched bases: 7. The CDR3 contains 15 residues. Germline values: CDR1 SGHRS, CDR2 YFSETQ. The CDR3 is CASSKGTGARYGYTF. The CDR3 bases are TGCGCCAGCAGCAAGGGGACAGGGGCGCGCTATGGCTACACCTTC. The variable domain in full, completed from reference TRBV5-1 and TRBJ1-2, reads KAGVTQTPRYLIKTRGQQVTLSCSPISGHRSVSWYQQTPGQGLQFLFEYFSETQRNKGNFPGRFSGRQFSNSRSEMNVSTLELGDSALYLCASSKGTGARYGYTFGSGTRLTVV.

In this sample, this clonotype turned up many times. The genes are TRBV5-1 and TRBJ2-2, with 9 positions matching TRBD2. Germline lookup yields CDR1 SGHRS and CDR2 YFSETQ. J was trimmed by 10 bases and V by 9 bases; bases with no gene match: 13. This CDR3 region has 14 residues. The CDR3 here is CATRGSGRSEELFF. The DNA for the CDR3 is TGCGCCACCAGGGGTAGCGGGAGATCGGAGGAGCTGTTTTTT.

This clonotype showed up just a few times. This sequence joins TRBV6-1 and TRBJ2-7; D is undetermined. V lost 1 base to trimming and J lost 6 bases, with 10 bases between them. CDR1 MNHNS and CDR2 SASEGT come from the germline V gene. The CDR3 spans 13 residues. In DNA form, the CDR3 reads TGTGCCAGCAGTGAAGGGACCCCCGGCGAGCAGTACTTC. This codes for CASSEGTPGEQYF.

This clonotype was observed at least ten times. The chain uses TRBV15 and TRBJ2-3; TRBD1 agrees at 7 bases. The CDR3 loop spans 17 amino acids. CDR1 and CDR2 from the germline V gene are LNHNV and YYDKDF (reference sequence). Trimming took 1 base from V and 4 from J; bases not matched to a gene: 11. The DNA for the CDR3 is TGTGCCACCAGCAGAGGGCCTCCGGACAGGTTCCCAGATACGCAGTATTTT. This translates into CATSRGPPDRFPDTQYF.

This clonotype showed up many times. The CDR3 DNA reads as TGTGCCAGCAGACCGACAGAAAACTATGGCTACACCTTC. This gives the protein CASRPTENYGYTF. The V gene is TRBV6-1, the J gene TRBJ1-2; TRBD1 is a possible D gene (5 bases). V was shortened by 6 bases and J by 2 bases, with 10 bases between the two germline ends. Germline V gives CDR1 MNHNS, CDR2 SASEGT. The CDR3 runs 13 residues.

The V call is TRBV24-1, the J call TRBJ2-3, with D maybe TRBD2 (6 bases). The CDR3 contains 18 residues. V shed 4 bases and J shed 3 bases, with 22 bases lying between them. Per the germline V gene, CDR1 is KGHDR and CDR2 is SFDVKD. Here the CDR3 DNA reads TGTGCCACCAGTGACTACCCAATGGGACTCGTGGGGACAGATACGCAGTATTTT. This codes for CATSDYPMGLVGTDTQYF.

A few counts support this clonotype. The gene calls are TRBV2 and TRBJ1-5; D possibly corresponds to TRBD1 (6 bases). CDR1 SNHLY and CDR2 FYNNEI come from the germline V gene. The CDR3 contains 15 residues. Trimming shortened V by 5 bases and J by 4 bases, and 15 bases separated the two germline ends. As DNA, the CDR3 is TGTGCCAGCAGTTTTCAGGGGCATGGTAATCAGCCCCAGCATTTT. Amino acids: CASSFQGHGNQPQHF.

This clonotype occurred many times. CDR3 coding DNA: TGTGCCAGCAGTCTAGCGGGAGTTAGAAACTACAATGAGCAGTTCTTC. Residues: CASSLAGVRNYNEQFF. The chain recombines TRBV7-9 with TRBJ2-1, with 10 bases identical to TRBD2. In germline, CDR1 is SEHNR, CDR2 FQNEAQ (reference sequence). J was trimmed by 3 bases and V by 6 bases; bases with no gene match: 8. The CDR3 consists of 16 residues. Variable domain in full (rest from reference TRBV7-9 and TRBJ2-1): DTGVSQNPRHKITKRGQNVTFRCDPISEHNRLYWYRQTLGQGPEFLTYFQNEAQLEKSRLLSDRFSAERPKGSFSTLEIQRTEQGDSAMYLCASSLAGVRNYNEQFFGPGTRLTVL.

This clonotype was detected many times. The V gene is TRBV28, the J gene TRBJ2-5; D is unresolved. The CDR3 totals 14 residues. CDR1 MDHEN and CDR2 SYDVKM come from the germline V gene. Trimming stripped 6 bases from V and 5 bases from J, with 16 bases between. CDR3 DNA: TGTGCCAGCAGCGGCGGAGAGCCCGGGGAGACCCAGTACTTC. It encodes CASSGGEPGETQYF.

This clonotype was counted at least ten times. CDR3 amino acids: CASSQTRDGVQFF. The CDR3 DNA follows: TGTGCCAGCAGCCAGACACGGGACGGGGTTCAGTTCTTC. The gene calls are TRBV3-1 and TRBJ2-1; D possibly matches TRBD1 or TRBD2 (5 bases each). The CDR3 has 13 residues. The germline gives CDR1 LGHDT, CDR2 YNNKEL (reference sequence). Trimming pared 3 bases from V and 13 bases from J, leaving 16 bases between.

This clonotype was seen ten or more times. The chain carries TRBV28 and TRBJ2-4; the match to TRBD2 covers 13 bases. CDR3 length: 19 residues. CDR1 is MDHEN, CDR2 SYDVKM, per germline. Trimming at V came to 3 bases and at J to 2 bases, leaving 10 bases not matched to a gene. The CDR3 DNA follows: TGTGCCAGCAGTTTCCTCCCAGGACTAGCGGGAGTGCCCAAAAACATTCAGTACTTC. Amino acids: CASSFLPGLAGVPKNIQYF. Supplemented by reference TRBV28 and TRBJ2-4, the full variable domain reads DVKVTQSSRYLVKRTGEKVFLECVQDMDHENMFWYRQDPGLGLRLIYFSYDVKMKEKGDIPEGYSVSREKKERFSLILESASTNQTSMYLCASSFLPGLAGVPKNIQYFGAGTRLSVL.

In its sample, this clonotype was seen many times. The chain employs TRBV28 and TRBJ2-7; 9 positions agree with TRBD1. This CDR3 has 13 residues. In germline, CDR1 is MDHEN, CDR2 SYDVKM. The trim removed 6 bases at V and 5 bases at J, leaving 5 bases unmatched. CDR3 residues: CASSVDRGDEQYF. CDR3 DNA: TGTGCCAGCAGCGTGGACAGGGGAGACGAGCAGTACTTC.

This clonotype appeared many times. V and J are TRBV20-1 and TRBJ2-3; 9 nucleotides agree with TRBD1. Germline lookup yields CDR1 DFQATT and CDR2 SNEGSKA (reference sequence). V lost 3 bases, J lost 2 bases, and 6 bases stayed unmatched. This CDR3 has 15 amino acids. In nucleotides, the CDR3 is TGCAGTGCTAGTTGGGACAGGGTCTCCACAGATACGCAGTATTTT. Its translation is CSASWDRVSTDTQYF.

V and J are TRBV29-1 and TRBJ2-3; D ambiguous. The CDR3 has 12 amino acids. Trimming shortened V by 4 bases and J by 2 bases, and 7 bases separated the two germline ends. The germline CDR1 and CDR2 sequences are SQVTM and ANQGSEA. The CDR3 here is CSVAAVTDTQYF. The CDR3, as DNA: TGCAGCGTTGCTGCGGTCACAGATACGCAGTATTTT.

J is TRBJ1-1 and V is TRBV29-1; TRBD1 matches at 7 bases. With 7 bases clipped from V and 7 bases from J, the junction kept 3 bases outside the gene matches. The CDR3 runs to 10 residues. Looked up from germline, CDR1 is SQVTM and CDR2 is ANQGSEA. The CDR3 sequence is CSGGDSEAFF. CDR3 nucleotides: TGCAGCGGGGGGGACAGTGAAGCTTTCTTT.

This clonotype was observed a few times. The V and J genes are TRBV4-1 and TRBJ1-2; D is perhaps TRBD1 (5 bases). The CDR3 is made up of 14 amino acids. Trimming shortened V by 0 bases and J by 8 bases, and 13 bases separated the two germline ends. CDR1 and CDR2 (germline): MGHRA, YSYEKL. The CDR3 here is CASSQDPGTGGYTF. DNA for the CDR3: TGCGCCAGCAGCCAAGATCCGGGGACGGGCGGCTACACCTTC.

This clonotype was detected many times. CDR3 in DNA: TGTGCCAGCAGCTTAATTAGCGGGATGTACAATGAGCAGTTCTTC. This sequence encodes CASSLISGMYNEQFF. The rearrangement links TRBV7-9 to TRBJ2-1, with 8 nucleotides matching TRBD2. Trimming cost V 2 bases and J 4 bases; bases outside gene matches: 4. This CDR3 spans 15 amino acids. Germline CDR1 reads SEHNR; CDR2 reads FQNEAQ (reference sequence). The complete variable domain, with remaining parts taken from reference TRBV7-9 and TRBJ2-1, reads DTGVSQNPRHKITKRGQNVTFRCDPISEHNRLYWYRQTLGQGPEFLTYFQNEAQLEKSRLLSDRFSAERPKGSFSTLEIQRTEQGDSAMYLCASSLISGMYNEQFFGPGTRLTVL.

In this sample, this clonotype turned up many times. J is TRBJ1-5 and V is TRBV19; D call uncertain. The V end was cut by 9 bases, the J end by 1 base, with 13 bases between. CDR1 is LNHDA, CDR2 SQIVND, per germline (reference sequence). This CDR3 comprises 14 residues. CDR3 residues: CASGRQRSNQPQHF. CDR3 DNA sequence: TGTGCCAGCGGTAGGCAGAGGAGCAATCAGCCCCAGCATTTT.

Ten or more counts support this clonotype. The chain's CDR3 is CASSVGPREAEAFF. The CDR3 nucleotides are TGTGCCAGCAGCGTAGGCCCCAGGGAAGCTGAAGCTTTCTTT. V usage is TRBV9 and J usage is TRBJ1-1; D perhaps matches TRBD1 (5 bases). CDR1 and CDR2 (germline): SGDLS, YYNGEE. The CDR3 runs to 14 residues. V lost 0 bases, J lost 6 bases, and 12 bases lay in between.

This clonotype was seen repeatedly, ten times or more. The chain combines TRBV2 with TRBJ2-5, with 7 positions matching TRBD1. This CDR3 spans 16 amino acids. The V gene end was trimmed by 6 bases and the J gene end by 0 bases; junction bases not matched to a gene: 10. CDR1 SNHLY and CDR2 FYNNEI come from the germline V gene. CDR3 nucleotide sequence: TGTGCCAGCAGCAGCAGGGACAGTACATACCAAGAGACCCAGTACTTC. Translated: CASSSRDSTYQETQYF.

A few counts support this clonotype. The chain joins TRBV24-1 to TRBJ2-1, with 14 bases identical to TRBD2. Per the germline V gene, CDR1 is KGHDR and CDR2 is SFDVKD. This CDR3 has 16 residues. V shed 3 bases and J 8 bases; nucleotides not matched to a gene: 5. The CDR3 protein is CATSDATSGRAHEQFF. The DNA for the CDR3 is TGTGCCACCAGTGATGCGACTAGCGGGAGGGCCCATGAGCAGTTCTTC.

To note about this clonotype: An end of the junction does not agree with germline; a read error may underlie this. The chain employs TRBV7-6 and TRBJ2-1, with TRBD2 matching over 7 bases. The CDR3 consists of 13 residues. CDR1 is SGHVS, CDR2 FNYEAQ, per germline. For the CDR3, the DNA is TGTGCCAGCAGCCTAGCGGCCCACAATGAGCAGTTCTTC. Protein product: CASSLAAHNEQFF.

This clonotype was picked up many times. CDR3: CASSLVQRQETQYF. CDR3 coding DNA: TGTGCCAGCAGTTTAGTCCAGCGGCAAGAGACCCAGTACTTC. The chain uses TRBV12-3 or TRBV12-4 and TRBJ2-5; tentative D call: TRBD2 (5 bases). There are 14 residues in the CDR3. V shed 1 base and J shed 2 bases, with 8 bases lying between them.

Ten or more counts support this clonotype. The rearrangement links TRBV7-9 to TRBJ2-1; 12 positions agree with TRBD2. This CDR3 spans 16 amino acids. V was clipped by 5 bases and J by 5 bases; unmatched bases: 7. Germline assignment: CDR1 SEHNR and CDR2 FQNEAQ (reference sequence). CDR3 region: CASSPTSGSIHNEQFF. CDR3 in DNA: TGTGCCAGCAGCCCGACTAGCGGGAGTATCCACAATGAGCAGTTCTTC.

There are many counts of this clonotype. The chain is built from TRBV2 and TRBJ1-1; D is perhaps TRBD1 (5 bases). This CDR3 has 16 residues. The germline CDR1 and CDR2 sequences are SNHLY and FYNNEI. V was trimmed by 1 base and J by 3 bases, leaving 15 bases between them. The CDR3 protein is CASSEGGRRGDTEAFF. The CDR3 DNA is TGTGCCAGCAGTGAAGGGGGCAGGAGGGGAGACACTGAAGCTTTCTTT.

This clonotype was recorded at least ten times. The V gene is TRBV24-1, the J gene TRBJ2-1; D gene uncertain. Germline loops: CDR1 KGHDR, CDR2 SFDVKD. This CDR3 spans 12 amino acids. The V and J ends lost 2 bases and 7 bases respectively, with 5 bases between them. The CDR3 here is CATSDYDNEQFF. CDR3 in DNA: TGTGCCACCAGTGATTATGATAATGAGCAGTTCTTC.

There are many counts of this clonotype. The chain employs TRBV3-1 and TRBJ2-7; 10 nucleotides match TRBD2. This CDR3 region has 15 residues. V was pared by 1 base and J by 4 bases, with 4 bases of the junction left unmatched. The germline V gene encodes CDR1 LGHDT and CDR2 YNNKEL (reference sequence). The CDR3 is CASSQVGTSDYEQYF. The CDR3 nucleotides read TGTGCCAGCAGCCAAGTTGGGACTAGCGATTACGAGCAGTACTTC.

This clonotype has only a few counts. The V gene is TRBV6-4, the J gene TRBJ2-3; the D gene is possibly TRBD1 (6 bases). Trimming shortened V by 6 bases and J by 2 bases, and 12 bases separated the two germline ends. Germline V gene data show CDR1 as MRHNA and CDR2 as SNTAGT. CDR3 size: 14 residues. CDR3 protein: CASSRTANTDTQYF. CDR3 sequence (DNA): TGTGCCAGCAGCCGGACAGCGAACACAGATACGCAGTATTTT.

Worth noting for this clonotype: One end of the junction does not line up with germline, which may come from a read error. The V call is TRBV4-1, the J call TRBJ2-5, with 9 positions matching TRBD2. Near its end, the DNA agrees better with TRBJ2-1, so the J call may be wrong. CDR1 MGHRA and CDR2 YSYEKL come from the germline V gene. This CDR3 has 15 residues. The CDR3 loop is CASSLPGLAGETQFF. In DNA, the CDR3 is TGCGCTAGCAGTCTACCGGGACTAGCAGGGGAGACCCAGTTCTTC.